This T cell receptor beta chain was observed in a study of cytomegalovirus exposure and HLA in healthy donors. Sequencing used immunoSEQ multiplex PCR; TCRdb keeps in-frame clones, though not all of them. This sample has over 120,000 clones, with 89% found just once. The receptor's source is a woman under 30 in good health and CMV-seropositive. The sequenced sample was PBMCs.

The CDR3 spells CSASVAYEQYF. DNA of the CDR3: TGCAGTGCTAGTGTAGCCTACGAGCAGTACTTC. The chain recombines TRBV20-1 with TRBJ2-7; no definite D call. V was cut by 3 bases and J by 2 bases, with 5 bases left in between. Germline CDR1 DFQATT, CDR2 SNEGSKA (reference sequence). This CDR3 contains 11 residues.